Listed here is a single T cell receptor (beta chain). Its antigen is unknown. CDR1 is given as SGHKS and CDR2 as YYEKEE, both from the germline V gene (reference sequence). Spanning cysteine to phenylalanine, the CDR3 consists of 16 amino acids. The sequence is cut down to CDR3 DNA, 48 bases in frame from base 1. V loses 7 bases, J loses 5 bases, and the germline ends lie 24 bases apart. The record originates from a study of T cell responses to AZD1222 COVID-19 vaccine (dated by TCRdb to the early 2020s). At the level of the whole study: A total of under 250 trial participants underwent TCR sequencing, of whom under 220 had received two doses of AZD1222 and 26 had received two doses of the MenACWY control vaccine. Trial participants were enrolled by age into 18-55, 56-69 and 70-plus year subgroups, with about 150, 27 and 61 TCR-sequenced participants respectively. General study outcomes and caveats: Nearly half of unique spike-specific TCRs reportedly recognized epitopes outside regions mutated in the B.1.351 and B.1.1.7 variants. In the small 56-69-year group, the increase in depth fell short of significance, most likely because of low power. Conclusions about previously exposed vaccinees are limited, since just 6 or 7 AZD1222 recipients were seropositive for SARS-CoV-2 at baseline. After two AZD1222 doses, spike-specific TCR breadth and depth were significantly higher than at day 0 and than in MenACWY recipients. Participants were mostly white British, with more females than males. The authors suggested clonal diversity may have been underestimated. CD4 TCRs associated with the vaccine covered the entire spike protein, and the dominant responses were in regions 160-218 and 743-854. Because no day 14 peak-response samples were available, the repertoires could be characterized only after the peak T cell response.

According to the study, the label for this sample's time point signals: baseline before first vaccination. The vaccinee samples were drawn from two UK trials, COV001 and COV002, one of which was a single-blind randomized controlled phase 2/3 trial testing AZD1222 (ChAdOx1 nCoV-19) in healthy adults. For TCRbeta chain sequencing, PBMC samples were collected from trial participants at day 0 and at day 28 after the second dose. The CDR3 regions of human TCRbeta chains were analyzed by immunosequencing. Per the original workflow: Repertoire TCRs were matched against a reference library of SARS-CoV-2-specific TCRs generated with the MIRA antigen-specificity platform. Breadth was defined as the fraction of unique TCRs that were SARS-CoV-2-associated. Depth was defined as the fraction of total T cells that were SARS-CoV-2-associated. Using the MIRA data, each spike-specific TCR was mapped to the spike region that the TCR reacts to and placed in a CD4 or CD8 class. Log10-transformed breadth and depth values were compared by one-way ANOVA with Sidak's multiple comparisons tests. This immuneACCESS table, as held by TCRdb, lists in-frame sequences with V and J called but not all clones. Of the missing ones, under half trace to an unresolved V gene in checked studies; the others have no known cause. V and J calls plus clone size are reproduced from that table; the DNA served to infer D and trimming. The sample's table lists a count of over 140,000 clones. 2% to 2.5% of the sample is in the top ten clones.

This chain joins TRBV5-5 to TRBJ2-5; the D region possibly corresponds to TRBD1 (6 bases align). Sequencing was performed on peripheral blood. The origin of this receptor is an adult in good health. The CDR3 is CASGKQGELSSETQYF. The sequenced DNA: TGTGCCAGCGGAAAACAGGGTGAGCTTTCCTCTGAGACCCAGTACTTC.